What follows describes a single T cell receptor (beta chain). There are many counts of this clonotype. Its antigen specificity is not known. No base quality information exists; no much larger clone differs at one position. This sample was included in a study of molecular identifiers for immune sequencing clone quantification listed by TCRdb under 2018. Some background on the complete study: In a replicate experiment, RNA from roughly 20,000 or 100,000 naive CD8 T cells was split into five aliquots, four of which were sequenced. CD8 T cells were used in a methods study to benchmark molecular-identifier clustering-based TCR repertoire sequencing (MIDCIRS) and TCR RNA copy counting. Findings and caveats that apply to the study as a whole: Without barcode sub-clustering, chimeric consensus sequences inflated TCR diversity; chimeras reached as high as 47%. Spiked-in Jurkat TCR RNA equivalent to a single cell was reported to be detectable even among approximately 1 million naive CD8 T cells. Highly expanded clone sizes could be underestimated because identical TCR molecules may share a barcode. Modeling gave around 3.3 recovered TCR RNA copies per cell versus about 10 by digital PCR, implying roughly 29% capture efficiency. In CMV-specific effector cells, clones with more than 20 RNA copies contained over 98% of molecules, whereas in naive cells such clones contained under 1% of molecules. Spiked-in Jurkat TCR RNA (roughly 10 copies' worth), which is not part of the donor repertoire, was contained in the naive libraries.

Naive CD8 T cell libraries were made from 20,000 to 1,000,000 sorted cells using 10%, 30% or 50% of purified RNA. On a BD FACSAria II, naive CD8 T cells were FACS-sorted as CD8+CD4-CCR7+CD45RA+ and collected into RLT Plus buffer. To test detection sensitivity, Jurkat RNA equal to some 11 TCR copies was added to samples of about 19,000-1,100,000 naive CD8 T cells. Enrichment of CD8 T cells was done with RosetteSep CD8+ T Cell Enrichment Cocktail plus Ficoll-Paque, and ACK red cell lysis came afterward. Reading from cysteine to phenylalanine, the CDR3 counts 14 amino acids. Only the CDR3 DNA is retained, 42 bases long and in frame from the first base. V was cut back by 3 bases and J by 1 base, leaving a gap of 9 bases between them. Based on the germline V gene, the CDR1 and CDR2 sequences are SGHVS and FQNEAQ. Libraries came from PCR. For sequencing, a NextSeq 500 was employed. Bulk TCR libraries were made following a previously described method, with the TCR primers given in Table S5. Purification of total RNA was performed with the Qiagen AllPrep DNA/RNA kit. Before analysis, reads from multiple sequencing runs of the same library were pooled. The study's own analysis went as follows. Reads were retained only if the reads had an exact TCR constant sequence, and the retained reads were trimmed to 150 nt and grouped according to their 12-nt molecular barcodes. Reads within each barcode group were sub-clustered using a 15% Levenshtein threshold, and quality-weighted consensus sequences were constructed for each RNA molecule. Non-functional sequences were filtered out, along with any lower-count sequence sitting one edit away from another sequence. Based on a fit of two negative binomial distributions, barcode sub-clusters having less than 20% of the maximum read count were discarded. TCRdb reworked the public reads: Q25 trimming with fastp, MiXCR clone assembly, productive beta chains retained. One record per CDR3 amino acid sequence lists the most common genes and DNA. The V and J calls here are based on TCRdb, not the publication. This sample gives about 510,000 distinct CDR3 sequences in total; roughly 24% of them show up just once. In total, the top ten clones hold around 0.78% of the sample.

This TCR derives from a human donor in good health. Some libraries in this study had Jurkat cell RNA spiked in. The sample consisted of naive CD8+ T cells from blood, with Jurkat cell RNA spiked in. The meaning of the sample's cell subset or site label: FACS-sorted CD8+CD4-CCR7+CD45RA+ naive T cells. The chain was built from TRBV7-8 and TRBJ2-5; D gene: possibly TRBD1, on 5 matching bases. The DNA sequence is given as TGTGCCAGCAGCTTGGTGACAGCCCAAGAGACCCAGTACTTC. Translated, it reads CASSLVTAQETQYF.